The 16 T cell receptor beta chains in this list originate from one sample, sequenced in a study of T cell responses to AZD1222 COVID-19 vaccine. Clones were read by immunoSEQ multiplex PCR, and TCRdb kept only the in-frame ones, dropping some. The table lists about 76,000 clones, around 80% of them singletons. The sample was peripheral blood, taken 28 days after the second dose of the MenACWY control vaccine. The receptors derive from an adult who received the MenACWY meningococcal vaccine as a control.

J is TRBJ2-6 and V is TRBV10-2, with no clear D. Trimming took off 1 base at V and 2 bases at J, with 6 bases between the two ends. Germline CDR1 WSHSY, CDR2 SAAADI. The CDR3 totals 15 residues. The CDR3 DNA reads TGCGCCAGCAGTGAGTTCAGGCCTGGGGCCAACGTCCTGACTTTC. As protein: CASSEFRPGANVLTF.

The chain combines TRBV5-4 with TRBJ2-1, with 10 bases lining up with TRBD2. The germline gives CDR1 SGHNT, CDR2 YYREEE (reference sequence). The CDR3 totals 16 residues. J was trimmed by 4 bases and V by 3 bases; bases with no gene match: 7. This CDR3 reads CASSSKAGGPYNEQFF. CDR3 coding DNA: TGTGCCAGCAGCTCAAAAGCGGGAGGGCCTTACAATGAGCAGTTCTTC. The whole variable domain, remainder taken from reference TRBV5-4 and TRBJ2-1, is ETGVTQSPTHLIKTRGQQVTLRCSSQSGHNTVSWYQQALGQGPQFIFQYYREEENGRGNFPPRFSGLQFPNYSSELNVNALELDDSALYLCASSSKAGGPYNEQFFGPGTRLTVL.

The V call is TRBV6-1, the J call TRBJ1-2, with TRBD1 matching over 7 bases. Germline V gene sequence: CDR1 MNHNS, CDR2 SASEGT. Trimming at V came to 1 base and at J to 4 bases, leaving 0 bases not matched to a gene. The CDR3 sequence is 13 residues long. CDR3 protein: CASSEGTGYGYTF. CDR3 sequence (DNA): TGTGCCAGCAGTGAAGGGACAGGCTATGGCTACACCTTC.

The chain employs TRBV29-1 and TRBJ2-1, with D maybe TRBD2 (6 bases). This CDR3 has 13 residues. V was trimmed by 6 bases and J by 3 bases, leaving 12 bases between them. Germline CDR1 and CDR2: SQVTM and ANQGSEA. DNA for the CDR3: TGCAGCGTCCGGCGGGGAGACTACAATGAGCAGTTCTTC. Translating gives CSVRRGDYNEQFF.

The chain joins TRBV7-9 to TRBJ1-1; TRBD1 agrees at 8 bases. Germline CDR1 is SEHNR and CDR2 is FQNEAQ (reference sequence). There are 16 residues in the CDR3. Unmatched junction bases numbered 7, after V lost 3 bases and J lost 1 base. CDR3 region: CASSLTDRGGNTEAFF. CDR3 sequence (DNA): TGTGCCAGCAGCTTGACCGACAGGGGAGGGAACACTGAAGCTTTCTTT. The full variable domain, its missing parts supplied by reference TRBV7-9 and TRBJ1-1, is DTGVSQNPRHKITKRGQNVTFRCDPISEHNRLYWYRQTLGQGPEFLTYFQNEAQLEKSRLLSDRFSAERPKGSFSTLEIQRTEQGDSAMYLCASSLTDRGGNTEAFFGQGTRLTVV.

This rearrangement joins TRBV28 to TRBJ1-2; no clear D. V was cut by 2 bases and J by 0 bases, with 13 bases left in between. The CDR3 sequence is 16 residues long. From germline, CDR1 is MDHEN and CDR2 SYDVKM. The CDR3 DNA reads TGTGCCAGCAGTTTAACCTTGTTCCCGACTAACTATGGCTACACCTTC. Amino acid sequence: CASSLTLFPTNYGYTF.

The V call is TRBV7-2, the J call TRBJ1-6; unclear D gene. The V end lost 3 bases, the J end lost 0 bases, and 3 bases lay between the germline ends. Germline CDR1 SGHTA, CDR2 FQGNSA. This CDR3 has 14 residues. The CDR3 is CASSLSSYNSPLHF. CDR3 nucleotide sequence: TGTGCCAGCAGCTTGAGCTCCTATAATTCACCCCTCCACTTT.

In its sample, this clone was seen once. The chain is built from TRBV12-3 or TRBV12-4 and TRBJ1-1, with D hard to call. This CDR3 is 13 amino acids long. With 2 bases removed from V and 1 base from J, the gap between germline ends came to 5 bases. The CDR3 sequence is CASSLQENTEAFF. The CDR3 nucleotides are TGTGCCAGCAGTTTACAGGAGAACACTGAAGCTTTCTTT.

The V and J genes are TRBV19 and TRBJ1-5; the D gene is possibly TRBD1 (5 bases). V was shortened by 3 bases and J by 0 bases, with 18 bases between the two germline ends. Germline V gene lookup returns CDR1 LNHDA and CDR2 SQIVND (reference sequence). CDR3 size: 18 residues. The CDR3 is CASSMGEEQEDSNQPQHF. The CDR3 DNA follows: TGTGCCAGTAGTATGGGGGAGGAGCAGGAAGATAGCAATCAGCCCCAGCATTTT.

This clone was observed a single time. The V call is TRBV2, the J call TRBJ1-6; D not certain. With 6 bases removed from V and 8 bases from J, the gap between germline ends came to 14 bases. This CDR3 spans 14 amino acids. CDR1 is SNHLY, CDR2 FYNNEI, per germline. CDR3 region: CASSARVSHSPLHF. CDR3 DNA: TGTGCCAGCAGCGCTCGAGTCTCTCATTCACCCCTCCACTTT.

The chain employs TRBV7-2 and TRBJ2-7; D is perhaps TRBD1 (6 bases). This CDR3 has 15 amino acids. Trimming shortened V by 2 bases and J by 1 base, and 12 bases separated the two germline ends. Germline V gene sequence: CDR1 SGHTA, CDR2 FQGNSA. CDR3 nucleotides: TGTGCCAGCAGCTTAAGCAGGGGATTGTCCTACGAGCAGTACTTC. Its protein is CASSLSRGLSYEQYF.

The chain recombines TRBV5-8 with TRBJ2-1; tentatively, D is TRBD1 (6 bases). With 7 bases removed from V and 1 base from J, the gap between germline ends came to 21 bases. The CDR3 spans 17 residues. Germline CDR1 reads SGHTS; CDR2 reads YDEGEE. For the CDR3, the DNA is TGTGCCAGCGCCTTCCGCCATGGCAGGGGATCCTACAATGAGCAGTTCTTC. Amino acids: CASAFRHGRGSYNEQFF.

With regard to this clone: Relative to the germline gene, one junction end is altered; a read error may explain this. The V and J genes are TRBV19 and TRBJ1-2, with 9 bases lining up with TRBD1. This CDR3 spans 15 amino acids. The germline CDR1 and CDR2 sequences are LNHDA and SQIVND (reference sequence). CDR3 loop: CASSTSDRGNSGYTF. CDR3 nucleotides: TGTGCCAGTAGTACCTCGGACAGGGGAAACTCTGGCTACACCTTC. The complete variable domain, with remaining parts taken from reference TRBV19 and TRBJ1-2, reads DGGITQSPKYLFRKEGQNVTLSCEQNLNHDAMYWYRQDPGQGLRLIYYSQIVNDFQKGDIAEGYSVSREKKESFPLTVTSAQKNPTAFYLCASSTSDRGNSGYTFGSGTRLTVV.

CDR3 residues: CASSLPDGYNEQFF. The CDR3 region has the DNA TGTGCCAGCAGCTTACCGGACGGCTACAATGAGCAGTTCTTC. The chain uses TRBV7-9 and TRBJ2-1; no definite D call. CDR1 SEHNR and CDR2 FQNEAQ come from the germline V gene (reference sequence). The ends were cut back, 2 bases at V and 3 bases at J, with 8 bases in the middle. The CDR3 length is 14 residues. The full variable domain, in which reference TRBV7-9 and TRBJ2-1 provide the parts outside the CDR3, is DTGVSQNPRHKITKRGQNVTFRCDPISEHNRLYWYRQTLGQGPEFLTYFQNEAQLEKSRLLSDRFSAERPKGSFSTLEIQRTEQGDSAMYLCASSLPDGYNEQFFGPGTRLTVL.

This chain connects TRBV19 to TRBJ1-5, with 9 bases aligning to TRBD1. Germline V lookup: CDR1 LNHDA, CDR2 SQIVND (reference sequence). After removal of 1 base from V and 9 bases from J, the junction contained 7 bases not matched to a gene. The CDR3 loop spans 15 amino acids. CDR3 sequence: CASSIAPTGGPPQHF. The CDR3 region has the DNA TGTGCCAGTAGTATAGCCCCAACAGGGGGCCCGCCCCAGCATTTT.

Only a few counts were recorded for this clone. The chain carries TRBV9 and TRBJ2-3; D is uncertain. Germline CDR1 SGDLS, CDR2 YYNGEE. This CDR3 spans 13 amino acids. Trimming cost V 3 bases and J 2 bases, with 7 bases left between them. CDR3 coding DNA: TGTGCCAGCAGCGGGATCCTCACAGATACGCAGTATTTT. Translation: CASSGILTDTQYF.